This T cell receptor (beta chain) was observed in a study of cytomegalovirus exposure and HLA in healthy donors. PCR primers comprised 60 Vbeta and 13 Jbeta primers. Measured with immunoSEQ multiplex PCR; TCRdb has only the in-frame clones, and not every one. The sample records 200,000 to 250,000 clones, about 75% being singletons. Overall study findings and caveats: In a later analysis, 16,951 TCR beta sequences were associated with HLA alleles at 0.05 false discovery rate. The classifier reportedly diagnosed cytomegalovirus status with high sensitivity and specificity.

Points on this clone: No antigen is known for it.

In germline, CDR1 is LNHDA, CDR2 SQIVND (reference sequence). This CDR3 spans 14 amino acids. Trimming took off 6 bases at V and 1 base at J, with 12 bases between the two ends. Source material: PBMCs. The chain links TRBV19 to TRBJ1-1, with D hard to call. This clonotype was obtained from a man younger than 35 in good health and CMV-seronegative. The CDR3 coding sequence is TGTGCCAGTAGCCTTGGGAGGAAGAACACTGAAGCTTTCTTT. Translating it yields CASSLGRKNTEAFF. Looking up the rest from reference TRBV19 and TRBJ1-1 gives the full variable domain: DGGITQSPKYLFRKEGQNVTLSCEQNLNHDAMYWYRQDPGQGLRLIYYSQIVNDFQKGDIAEGYSVSREKKESFPLTVTSAQKNPTAFYLCASSLGRKNTEAFFGQGTRLTVV.